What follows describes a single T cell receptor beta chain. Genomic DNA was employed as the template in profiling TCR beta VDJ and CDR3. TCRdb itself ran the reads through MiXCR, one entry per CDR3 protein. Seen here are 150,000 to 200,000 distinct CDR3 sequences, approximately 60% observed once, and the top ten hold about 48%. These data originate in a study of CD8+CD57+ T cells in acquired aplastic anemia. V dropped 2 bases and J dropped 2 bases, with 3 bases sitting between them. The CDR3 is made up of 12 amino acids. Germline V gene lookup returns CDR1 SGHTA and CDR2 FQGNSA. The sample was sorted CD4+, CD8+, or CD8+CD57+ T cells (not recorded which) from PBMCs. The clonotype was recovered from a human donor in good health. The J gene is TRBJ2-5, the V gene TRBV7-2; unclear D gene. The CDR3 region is CASSLQQETQYF. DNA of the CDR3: TGTGCCAGCAGCTTACAGCAAGAGACCCAGTACTTC.